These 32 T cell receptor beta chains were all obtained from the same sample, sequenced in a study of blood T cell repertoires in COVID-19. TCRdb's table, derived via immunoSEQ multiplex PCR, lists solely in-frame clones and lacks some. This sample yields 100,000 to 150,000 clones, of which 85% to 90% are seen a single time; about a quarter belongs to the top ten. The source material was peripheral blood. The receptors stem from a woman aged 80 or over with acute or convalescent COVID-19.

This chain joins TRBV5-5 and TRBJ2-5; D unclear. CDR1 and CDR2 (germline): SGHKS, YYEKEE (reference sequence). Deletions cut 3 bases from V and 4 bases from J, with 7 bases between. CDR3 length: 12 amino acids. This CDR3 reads CASSYPGETQYF. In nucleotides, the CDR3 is TGTGCCAGCAGCTACCCCGGAGAGACCCAGTACTTC.

The DNA of the CDR3 is TGTGCCAGTACTAGGAGTGACAGAAATTCACCCCTCCACTTT. Its translation: CASTRSDRNSPLHF. The V gene is TRBV19, the J gene TRBJ1-6, with D possibly being TRBD1 (5 bases). This CDR3 comprises 14 residues. Germline V lookup: CDR1 LNHDA, CDR2 SQIVND (reference sequence). The V and J ends lost 7 bases and 7 bases respectively, with 14 bases between them.

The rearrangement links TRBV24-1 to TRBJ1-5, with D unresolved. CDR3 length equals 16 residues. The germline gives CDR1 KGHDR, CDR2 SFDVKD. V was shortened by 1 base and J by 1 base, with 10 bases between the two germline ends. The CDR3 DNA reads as TGTGCCACCAGTGATTTTAGGAGTAGCAGCAATCAGCCCCAGCATTTT. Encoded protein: CATSDFRSSSNQPQHF.

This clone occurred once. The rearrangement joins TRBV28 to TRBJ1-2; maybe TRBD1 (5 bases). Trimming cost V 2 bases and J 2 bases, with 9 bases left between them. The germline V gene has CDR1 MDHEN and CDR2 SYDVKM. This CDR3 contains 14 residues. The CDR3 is CASSLGRENYGYTF. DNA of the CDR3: TGTGCCAGCAGTTTAGGCAGGGAAAACTATGGCTACACCTTC.

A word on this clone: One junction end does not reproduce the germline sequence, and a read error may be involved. CDR3 in DNA: TGTGCTAGCAGCTTAGAGCGGAATCAGCCCCAGCATTTT. Translation gives CASSLERNQPQHF. The V gene is TRBV7-7, the J gene TRBJ1-5; D not certain. Germline values: CDR1 SSHAT, CDR2 FNYEAQ (reference sequence). The CDR3 covers 13 residues.

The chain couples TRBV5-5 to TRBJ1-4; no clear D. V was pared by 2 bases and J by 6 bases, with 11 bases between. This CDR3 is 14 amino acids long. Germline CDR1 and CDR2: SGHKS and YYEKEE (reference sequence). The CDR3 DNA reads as TGTGCCAGCAGCTTCAGAGGGCTGGATGAAAAACTGTTTTTT. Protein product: CASSFRGLDEKLFF. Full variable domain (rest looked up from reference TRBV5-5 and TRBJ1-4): DAGVTQSPTHLIKTRGQQVTLRCSPISGHKSVSWYQQVLGQGPQFIFQYYEKEERGRGNFPDRFSARQFPNYSSELNVNALLLGDSALYLCASSFRGLDEKLFFGSGTQLSVL.

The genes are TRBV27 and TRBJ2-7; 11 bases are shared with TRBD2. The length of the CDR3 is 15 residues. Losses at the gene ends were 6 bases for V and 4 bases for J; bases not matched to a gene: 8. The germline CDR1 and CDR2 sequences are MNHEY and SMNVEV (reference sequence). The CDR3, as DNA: TGTGCCAGCAGACTAGCGGGGGACCTATCTTACGAGCAGTACGTC. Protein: CASRLAGDLSYEQYV.

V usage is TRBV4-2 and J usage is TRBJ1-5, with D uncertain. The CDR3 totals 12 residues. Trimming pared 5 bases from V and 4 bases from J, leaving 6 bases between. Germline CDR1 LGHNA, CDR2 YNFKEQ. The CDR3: CASSEGNQPQHF. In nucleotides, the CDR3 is TGTGCCAGCAGCGAGGGTAATCAGCCCCAGCATTTT.

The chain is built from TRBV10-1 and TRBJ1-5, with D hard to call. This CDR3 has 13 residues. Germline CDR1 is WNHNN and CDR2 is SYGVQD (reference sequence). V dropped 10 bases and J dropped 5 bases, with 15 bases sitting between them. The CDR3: CATQPGLDQPQHF. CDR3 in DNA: TGCGCCACCCAGCCAGGTCTGGATCAGCCCCAGCATTTT.

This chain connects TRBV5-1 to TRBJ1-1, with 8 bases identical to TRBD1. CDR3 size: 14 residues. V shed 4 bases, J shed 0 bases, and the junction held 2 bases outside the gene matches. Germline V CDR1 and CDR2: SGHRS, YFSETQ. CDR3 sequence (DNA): TGCGCCAGCAGCGCCAGGGGGCTGAACACTGAAGCTTTCTTT. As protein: CASSARGLNTEAFF.

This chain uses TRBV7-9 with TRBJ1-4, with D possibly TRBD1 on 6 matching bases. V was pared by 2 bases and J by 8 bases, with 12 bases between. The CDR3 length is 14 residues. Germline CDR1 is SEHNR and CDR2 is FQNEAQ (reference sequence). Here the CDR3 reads CASSLRPTGEKLFF. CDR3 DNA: TGTGCCAGCAGCTTAAGACCGACAGGCGAAAAACTGTTTTTT.

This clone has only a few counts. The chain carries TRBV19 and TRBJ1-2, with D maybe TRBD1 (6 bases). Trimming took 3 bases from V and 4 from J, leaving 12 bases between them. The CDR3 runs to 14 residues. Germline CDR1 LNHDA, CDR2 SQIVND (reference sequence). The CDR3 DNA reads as TGTGCCAGTAGTATCGATGGACAGAGCTATGGCTACACCTTC. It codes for CASSIDGQSYGYTF.

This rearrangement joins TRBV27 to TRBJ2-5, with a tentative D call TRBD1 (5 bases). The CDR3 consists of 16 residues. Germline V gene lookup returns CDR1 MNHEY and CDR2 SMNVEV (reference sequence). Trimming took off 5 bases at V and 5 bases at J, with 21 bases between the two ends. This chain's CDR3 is CASSLSAGNVGETQYF. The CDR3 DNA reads TGTGCCAGCAGTCTCTCCGCAGGGAACGTTGGGGAGACCCAGTACTTC.

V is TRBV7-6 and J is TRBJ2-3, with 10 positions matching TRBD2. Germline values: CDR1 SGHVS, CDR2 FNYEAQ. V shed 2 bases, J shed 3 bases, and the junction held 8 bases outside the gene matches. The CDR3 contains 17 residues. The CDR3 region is CASSLQGPSGGTDTQYF. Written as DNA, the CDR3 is TGTGCCAGCAGCTTACAAGGTCCTAGCGGGGGTACAGATACGCAGTATTTT.

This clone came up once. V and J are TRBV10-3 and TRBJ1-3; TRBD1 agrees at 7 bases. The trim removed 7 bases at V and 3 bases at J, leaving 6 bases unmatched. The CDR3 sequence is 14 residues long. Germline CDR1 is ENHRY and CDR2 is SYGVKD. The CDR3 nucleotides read TGTGCCATCAACCATGACAGGGATGGAAACACCATATATTTT. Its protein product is CAINHDRDGNTIYF.

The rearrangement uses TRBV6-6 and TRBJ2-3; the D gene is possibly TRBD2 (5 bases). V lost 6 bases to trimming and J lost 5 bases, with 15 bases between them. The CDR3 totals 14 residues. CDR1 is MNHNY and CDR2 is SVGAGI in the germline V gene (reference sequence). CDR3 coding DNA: TGTGCCAGCAGCCACGGGGTTTTGGGAGATACGCAGTATTTT. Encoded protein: CASSHGVLGDTQYF.

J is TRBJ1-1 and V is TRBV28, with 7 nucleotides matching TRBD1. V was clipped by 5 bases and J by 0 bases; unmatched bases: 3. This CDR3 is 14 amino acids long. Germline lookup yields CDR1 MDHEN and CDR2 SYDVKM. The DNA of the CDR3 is TGTGCCAGCAGTCCCGGGACAGTGAACACTGAAGCTTTCTTT. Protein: CASSPGTVNTEAFF. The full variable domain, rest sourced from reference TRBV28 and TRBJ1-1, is DVKVTQSSRYLVKRTGEKVFLECVQDMDHENMFWYRQDPGLGLRLIYFSYDVKMKEKGDIPEGYSVSREKKERFSLILESASTNQTSMYLCASSPGTVNTEAFFGQGTRLTVV.

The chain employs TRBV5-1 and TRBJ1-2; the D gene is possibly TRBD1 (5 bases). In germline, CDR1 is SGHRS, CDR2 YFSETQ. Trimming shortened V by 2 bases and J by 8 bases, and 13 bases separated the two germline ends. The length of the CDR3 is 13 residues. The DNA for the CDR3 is TGCGCCAGCAGCTTAGCCCAGGGTGAGGGCTACACCTTC. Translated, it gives CASSLAQGEGYTF.

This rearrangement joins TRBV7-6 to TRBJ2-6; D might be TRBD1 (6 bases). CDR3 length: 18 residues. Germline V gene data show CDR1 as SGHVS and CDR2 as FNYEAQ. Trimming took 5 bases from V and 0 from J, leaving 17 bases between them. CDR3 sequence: CASSHVFRGSSGANVLTF. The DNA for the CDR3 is TGTGCCAGCAGCCACGTGTTCAGGGGAAGCTCTGGGGCCAACGTCCTGACTTTC.

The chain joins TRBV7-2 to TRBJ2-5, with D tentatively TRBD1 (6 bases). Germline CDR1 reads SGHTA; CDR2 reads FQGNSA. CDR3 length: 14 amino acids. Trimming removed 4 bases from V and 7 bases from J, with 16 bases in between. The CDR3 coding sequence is TGTGCCAGCAGCTCCGGGACATCCCCAAGGACCCAGTACTTC. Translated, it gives CASSSGTSPRTQYF.

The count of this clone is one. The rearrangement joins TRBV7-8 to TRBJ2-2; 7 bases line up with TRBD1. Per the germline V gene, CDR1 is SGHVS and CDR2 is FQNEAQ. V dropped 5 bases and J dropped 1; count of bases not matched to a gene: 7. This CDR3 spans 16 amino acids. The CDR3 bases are TGTGCCAGCAGCGCCCGGGACAGACTGAACACCGGGGAGCTGTTTTTT. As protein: CASSARDRLNTGELFF.

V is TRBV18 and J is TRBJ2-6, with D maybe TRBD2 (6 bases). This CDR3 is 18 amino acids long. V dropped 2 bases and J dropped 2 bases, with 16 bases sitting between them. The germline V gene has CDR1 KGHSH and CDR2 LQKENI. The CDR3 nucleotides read TGTGCCAGCTCACCAGAACTAGCTCCTGGGACTGGGGCCAACGTCCTGACTTTC. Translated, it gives CASSPELAPGTGANVLTF.

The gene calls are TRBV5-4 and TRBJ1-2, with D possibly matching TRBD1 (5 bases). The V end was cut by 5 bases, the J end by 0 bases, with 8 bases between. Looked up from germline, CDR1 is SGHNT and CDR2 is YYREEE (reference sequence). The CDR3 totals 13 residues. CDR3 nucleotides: TGTGCCAGCAGTAGGGACTCTAACTATGGCTACACCTTC. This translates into CASSRDSNYGYTF.

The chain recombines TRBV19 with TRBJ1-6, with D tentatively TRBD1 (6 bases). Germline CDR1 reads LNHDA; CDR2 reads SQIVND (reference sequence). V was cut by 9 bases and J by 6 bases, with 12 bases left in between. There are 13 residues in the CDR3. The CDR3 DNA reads TGTGCCAGCAGGGGTTCGGGTAATTCACCCCTCCACTTT. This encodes CASRGSGNSPLHF.

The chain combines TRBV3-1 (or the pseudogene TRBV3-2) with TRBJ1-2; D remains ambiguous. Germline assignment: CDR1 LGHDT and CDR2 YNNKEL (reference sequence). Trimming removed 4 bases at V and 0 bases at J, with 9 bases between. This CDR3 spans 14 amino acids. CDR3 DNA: TGTGCCAGCAGCCCAAGAACGGCTAACTATGGCTACACCTTC. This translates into CASSPRTANYGYTF.

CDR3 in DNA: TGTGCCAGCAGTTTAACAAGGGGGCTGGTGAACTATGGCTACACCTTC. Translation: CASSLTRGLVNYGYTF. The chain uses TRBV28 and TRBJ1-2; 7 bases match TRBD1. V lost 2 bases and J lost 2; bases outside the gene matches: 8. The CDR3 loop spans 16 amino acids. Germline values: CDR1 MDHEN, CDR2 SYDVKM.

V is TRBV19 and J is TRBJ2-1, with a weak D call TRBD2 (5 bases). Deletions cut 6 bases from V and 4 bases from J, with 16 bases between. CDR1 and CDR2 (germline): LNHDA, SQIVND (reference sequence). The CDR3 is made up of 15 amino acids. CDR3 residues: CASRTSGILYNEQFF. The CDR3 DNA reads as TGTGCCAGTAGGACTTCGGGAATTTTATACAATGAGCAGTTCTTC.

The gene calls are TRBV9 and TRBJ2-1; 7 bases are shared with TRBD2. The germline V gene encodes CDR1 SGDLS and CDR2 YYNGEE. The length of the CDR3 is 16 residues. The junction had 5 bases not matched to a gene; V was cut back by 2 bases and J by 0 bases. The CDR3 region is CASSVGRTSSYNEQFF. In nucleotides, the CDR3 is TGTGCCAGCAGCGTCGGCAGGACTAGCTCCTACAATGAGCAGTTCTTC.

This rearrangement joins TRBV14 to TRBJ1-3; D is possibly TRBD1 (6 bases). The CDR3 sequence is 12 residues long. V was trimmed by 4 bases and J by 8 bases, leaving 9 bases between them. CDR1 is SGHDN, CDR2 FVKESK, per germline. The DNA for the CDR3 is TGTGCCAGCAGCCCACAGGGATACACCATATATTTT. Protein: CASSPQGYTIYF.

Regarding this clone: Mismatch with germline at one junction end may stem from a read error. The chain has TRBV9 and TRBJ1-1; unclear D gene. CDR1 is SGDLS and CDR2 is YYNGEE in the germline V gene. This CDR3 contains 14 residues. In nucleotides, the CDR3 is TGTGCCGGCAGACCCTTGGAGGGAAACACTGAAGCTTTCTTT. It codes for CAGRPLEGNTEAFF.

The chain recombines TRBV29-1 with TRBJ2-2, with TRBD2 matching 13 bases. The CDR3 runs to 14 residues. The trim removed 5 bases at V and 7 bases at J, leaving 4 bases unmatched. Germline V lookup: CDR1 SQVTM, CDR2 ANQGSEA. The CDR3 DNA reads TGCAGCGTTCGGACTAGCGGGGGAATCGGGGAGCTGTTTTTT. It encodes CSVRTSGGIGELFF.

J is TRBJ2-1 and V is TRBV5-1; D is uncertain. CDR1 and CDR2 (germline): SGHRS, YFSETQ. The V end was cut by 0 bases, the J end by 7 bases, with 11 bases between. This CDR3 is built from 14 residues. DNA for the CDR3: TGCGCCAGCAGCTTGGAACTTGCCACGAATGAGCAGTTCTTC. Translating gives CASSLELATNEQFF.